The 25 T cell receptor beta chains in this list originate from one sample, sequenced in a study of T-cell reconstitution after alpha-beta-depleted transplantation in children. Unique molecular identifiers featured in how the TCRbeta library was prepared. MiXCR, run by TCRdb on the PCR reads, gives a single entry per CDR3 protein. The sample shows 200,000 to 300,000 distinct CDR3 sequences, 12% of them seen only once. The source material was PBMCs from the stem cell graft donor, sampled from the stem cell graft. The receptors here all came from a human donor who donated a stem cell graft to a child with acute lymphoblastic leukemia.

The chain joins TRBV12-3 or TRBV12-4 to TRBJ2-2, with D possibly being TRBD1 (6 bases). V was pared by 5 bases and J by 9 bases, with 28 bases between. There are 18 residues in the CDR3. The CDR3 sequence is CASSQTATGRIPFRELFF. The CDR3 nucleotides are TGTGCCAGCAGTCAAACTGCGACAGGCCGGATCCCTTTCCGGGAGCTGTTTTTT.

This clonotype was seen repeatedly, ten times or more. A junction end diverges from the germline sequence, so it may reflect a read error. This chain links TRBV7-9 with TRBJ1-1, with D possibly matching TRBD1 (6 bases). The length of the CDR3 is 15 residues. CDR1 and CDR2 from the germline V gene are SEHNR and FQNEAQ (reference sequence). The CDR3 nucleotides read TGTGCCAGCAGATTAGGGGGGGTAGAGAACACTGAAGCTTTCTTT. Protein product: CASRLGGVENTEAFF.

This clonotype was recorded many times. The rearrangement links TRBV15 to TRBJ2-7; D could derive from TRBD1 or TRBD2 (5 bases each). The CDR3 has 12 amino acids. V lost 1 base, J lost 7 bases, and 8 bases lay in between. From germline, CDR1 is LNHNV and CDR2 YYDKDF (reference sequence). The DNA for the CDR3 is TGTGCCACCAGCAGAGGAGGGGCTGAGCAGTACTTC. As protein: CATSRGGAEQYF.

This clonotype was recorded at least ten times. The chain employs TRBV9 and TRBJ2-3; TRBD2 is a possible D gene (7 bases). V was clipped by 2 bases and J by 5 bases, with 15 bases between them. The length of the CDR3 is 15 residues. The germline V gene encodes CDR1 SGDLS and CDR2 YYNGEE. CDR3 nucleotides: TGTGCCAGCAGCGTTAGACGGGGGGCTGAAGATACGCAGTATTTT. Its protein is CASSVRRGAEDTQYF.

In this sample, this clonotype turned up many times. V is TRBV12-3 or TRBV12-4 and J is TRBJ2-5, with D perhaps matching TRBD1 (6 bases). The CDR3 loop spans 13 amino acids. Trimming took off 6 bases at V and 2 bases at J, with 10 bases between the two ends. As DNA, the CDR3 is TGTGCCAGCAGCTTAAGGGGGCAAGAGACCCAGTACTTC. Translated, it gives CASSLRGQETQYF.

This clonotype was seen many times. DNA for the CDR3: TGTGCCAGCAGCCCCACCGGTCCTGGGGCCAACGTCCTGACTTTC. Its translation: CASSPTGPGANVLTF. The chain employs TRBV28 and TRBJ2-6; D is undetermined. CDR3 size: 15 residues. The V and J ends lost 6 bases and 2 bases respectively, with 11 bases between them. The germline V gene has CDR1 MDHEN and CDR2 SYDVKM.

This clonotype has a count of ten or more. CDR3 DNA sequence: TGTGCCAGCAGCTTAACCGGGGCCACCTACGAGCAGTACTTC. Its protein is CASSLTGATYEQYF. The chain joins TRBV7-2 to TRBJ2-7; TRBD1 or TRBD2 may be the D gene (5 bases each). V gave up 2 bases and J gave up 2 bases, with 10 bases separating them. The germline gives CDR1 SGHTA, CDR2 FQGNSA. This CDR3 spans 14 amino acids.

This clonotype was seen many times. V gene TRBV25-1 combines with J gene TRBJ2-1, with no clear D. Germline V CDR1 and CDR2: MGHDK, SYGVNS. V was shortened by 4 bases and J by 7 bases, with 5 bases between the two germline ends. The CDR3 length is 11 residues. CDR3 nucleotide sequence: TGTGCCAGCAGTGCTTATAATGAGCAGTTCTTC. It yields the protein CASSAYNEQFF. Complete variable domain (other parts from reference TRBV25-1 and TRBJ2-1): EADIYQTPRYLVIGTGKKITLECSQTMGHDKMYWYQQDPGMELHLIHYSYGVNSTEKGDLSSESTVSRIRTEHFPLTLESARPSHTSQYLCASSAYNEQFFGPGTRLTVL.

This clonotype was counted ten times or more. The V gene is TRBV12-3 or TRBV12-4, the J gene TRBJ2-7; 8 bases agree with TRBD1. Trimming at V came to 8 bases and at J to 0 bases, leaving 6 bases not matched to a gene. The CDR3 is 14 amino acids. The CDR3 coding sequence is TGTGCCAGCGGTCGACAGGGGAGCTCCTACGAGCAGTACTTC. Translating it yields CASGRQGSSYEQYF.

Worth noting for this clonotype: Just one base apart from a much larger clone, this may be a read error. The chain recombines TRBV20-1 with TRBJ2-1, with D possibly matching TRBD2 (6 bases). Germline values: CDR1 DFQATT, CDR2 SNEGSKA (reference sequence). The CDR3 has 15 residues. The CDR3 reads CSASRREEDYNERFF. CDR3 nucleotide sequence: TGCAGTGCTAGTCGTCGTGAAGAGGACTACAATGAGCGGTTCTTC.

At least ten counts were recorded for this clonotype. The chain recombines TRBV9 with TRBJ1-1; 7 bases line up with TRBD1. Germline V lookup: CDR1 SGDLS, CDR2 YYNGEE. The J segment lost 5 bases and the V segment lost 0 bases, leaving 4 bases of the junction unmatched. The CDR3 runs to 14 residues. The CDR3 loop reads CASSVDPRGTEAFF. The CDR3 DNA reads as TGTGCCAGCAGCGTAGACCCCAGGGGGACTGAAGCTTTCTTT.

This clonotype was seen ten or more times. The CDR3 DNA sequence: TGTGCCAGCAGCTCTCATCGAGGGCAGTACTTC. Protein sequence: CASSSHRGQYF. This chain uses TRBV11-1 with TRBJ2-7; D is undetermined. The CDR3 loop spans 11 amino acids. Germline assignment: CDR1 SGHAT and CDR2 FQDESV (reference sequence). The V end was cut by 4 bases, the J end by 9 bases, with 10 bases between.

This clonotype was seen many times. This chain uses TRBV6-1 with TRBJ2-6, with a tentative D call TRBD1 (5 bases). CDR1 and CDR2 from the germline V gene are MNHNS and SASEGT. Trimming took 3 bases from V and 4 from J, leaving 10 bases between them. The CDR3 runs to 15 residues. The DNA for the CDR3 is TGTGCCAGCAGTGAGACAGCCTCCGGGGCCAACGTCCTGACTTTC. It codes for CASSETASGANVLTF.

This clonotype was recorded many times. V gene TRBV7-6 combines with J gene TRBJ2-2; D is undetermined. This CDR3 has 14 residues. CDR1 is SGHVS, CDR2 FNYEAQ, per germline. V lost 1 base and J 4 bases, leaving 7 bases between the germline ends. In DNA, the CDR3 is TGTGCCAGCAGCTTAGATTTCATCACCGGGGAGCTGTTTTTT. Amino acid sequence: CASSLDFITGELFF.

This clonotype was seen repeatedly, ten times or more. The chain couples TRBV7-9 to TRBJ1-5, with 8 bases identical to TRBD1. The CDR3 has 14 amino acids. Losses at the gene ends were 3 bases for V and 9 bases for J; bases not matched to a gene: 7. The germline V gene encodes CDR1 SEHNR and CDR2 FQNEAQ (reference sequence). The CDR3, as DNA: TGTGCCAGCAGCTTCCACGGACAGGGAAGGCCCCAGCATTTT. Translation gives CASSFHGQGRPQHF.

Many counts were recorded for this clonotype. CDR3 nucleotide sequence: TGTGCCAGCAGTCTCCGGGACAGGGTAGGCGGCTACACCTTC. Translation gives CASSLRDRVGGYTF. The chain combines TRBV6-2 or TRBV6-3 with TRBJ1-2; the match to TRBD1 covers 9 bases. V shed 5 bases and J 8 bases; nucleotides not matched to a gene: 9. In germline, CDR1 is MNHEY, CDR2 SVGEGT. The CDR3 spans 14 residues.

This clonotype was observed many times. The chain combines TRBV5-1 with TRBJ2-1, with D perhaps given as TRBD1 or TRBD2 (5 bases each). CDR3 length equals 16 residues. Trimming took off 3 bases at V and 1 base at J, with 14 bases between the two ends. Germline loops: CDR1 SGHRS, CDR2 YFSETQ. CDR3 in DNA: TGCGCCAGCAGCTCGGGCTCGGGACCTTCCTACAATGAGCAGTTCTTC. It yields the protein CASSSGSGPSYNEQFF.

This clonotype was counted at least ten times. The rearrangement links TRBV20-1 to TRBJ2-1; no clear D. This CDR3 region has 15 residues. Per germline, CDR1 DFQATT and CDR2 SNEGSKA (reference sequence). V lost 0 bases and J 4 bases, leaving 13 bases between the germline ends. DNA for the CDR3: TGCAGTGCTAGAGATATAGGGTACGGATACAATGAGCAGTTCTTC. Its translation is CSARDIGYGYNEQFF.

This clonotype was observed at least ten times. This rearrangement joins TRBV7-9 to TRBJ1-2; D is ambiguous. Trimming left V 6 bases short and J 3 bases short, with 14 bases between. CDR1 is SEHNR, CDR2 FQNEAQ, per germline (reference sequence). The CDR3 length is 14 residues. CDR3 DNA sequence: TGTGCCAGCAGTCCCCGGACGGACTACTATGGCTACACCTTC. Its protein product is CASSPRTDYYGYTF.

The chain couples TRBV4-2 to TRBJ2-1; possible D gene TRBD2, 5 bases. V was shortened by 0 bases and J by 7 bases, with 7 bases between the two germline ends. CDR1 is LGHNA, CDR2 YNFKEQ, per germline. The length of the CDR3 is 13 residues. The CDR3 DNA is TGTGCCAGCAGCCAAGAGTCGGGAAATGAGCAGTTCTTC. Residues: CASSQESGNEQFF.

This clonotype was found many times. The chain couples TRBV7-2 to TRBJ1-6; TRBD1 agrees at 8 bases. Germline V CDR1 and CDR2: SGHTA, FQGNSA. The CDR3 has 17 residues. V shed 3 bases, J shed 3 bases, and the junction held 7 bases outside the gene matches. The CDR3 nucleotides read TGTGCCAGCAGCTTGATGACAGGGGCCTTCTATAATTCACCCCTCCACTTT. This codes for CASSLMTGAFYNSPLHF.

This clonotype has at least ten counts. The rearrangement uses TRBV12-3 or TRBV12-4 and TRBJ2-7; D ambiguous. V lost 1 base, J lost 7 bases, and 8 bases lay in between. CDR3 length: 12 residues. DNA for the CDR3: TGTGCCAGCAGTTTAGGACTTAGTGAGCAGTACTTC. Protein product: CASSLGLSEQYF.

This clonotype was seen many times. The chain recombines TRBV28 with TRBJ1-5; possibly TRBD1 for D (5 bases). The CDR3 loop spans 16 amino acids. Trimming took off 3 bases at V and 5 bases at J, with 17 bases between the two ends. Germline V CDR1 and CDR2: MDHEN, SYDVKM. The CDR3, as DNA: TGTGCCAGCAGTTTTTTGACCCGGGGCGGGCATCAGCCCCAGCATTTT. It codes for CASSFLTRGGHQPQHF.

Ten or more counts support this clonotype. J is TRBJ1-5 and V is TRBV5-8; D possibly corresponds to TRBD1 (6 bases). V shed 2 bases and J shed 3 bases, with 9 bases lying between them. This CDR3 is 14 amino acids long. From germline, CDR1 is SGHTS and CDR2 YDEGEE. CDR3 coding DNA: TGTGCCAGCAGCTTCAGGGGTTTCAATCAGCCCCAGCATTTT. Protein sequence: CASSFRGFNQPQHF.

This clonotype occurred many times. This chain uses TRBV3-1 with TRBJ2-7; maybe TRBD2 (6 bases). The germline gives CDR1 LGHDT, CDR2 YNNKEL (reference sequence). The CDR3 spans 15 residues. The V gene lost 3 bases and the J gene lost 2 bases, with 14 bases spanning the gap. The CDR3 DNA sequence: TGTGCCAGCAGCCAGGGAGGCGGTCCACCCTACGAGCAGTACTTC. Protein sequence: CASSQGGGPPYEQYF.